What follows describes a single T cell receptor beta chain. Its cognate antigen is unknown. CDR1 SGHDN and CDR2 FVKESK come from the germline V gene. The CDR3 totals 15 residues. The V gene lost 0 bases and the J gene lost 5 bases, with 13 bases spanning the gap. TCRdb keeps only in-frame clones here, not all; method: immunoSEQ multiplex PCR. The data hold about 150,000 clones, with more than 90% observed a single time. The record originates from a study of T cell responses to AZD1222 COVID-19 vaccine. Study-wide findings and caveats: Just a handful of AZD1222 recipients tested seropositive at baseline.

This receptor was taken from an adult in good health. The genes are TRBV14 and TRBJ2-5; possibly TRBD1 for D (5 bases). Source: peripheral blood, taken on day 0 of AZD1222 vaccination. This chain's CDR3 is CASSQDNRGVETQYF. CDR3 coding DNA: TGTGCCAGCAGCCAAGATAATAGGGGCGTCGAGACCCAGTACTTC.